The 21 T cell receptor beta chains given below trace back to one sample, sequenced in a study of shared clonotypes between healthy human individuals. The protocol was immunoSEQ multiplex PCR, while the TCRdb copy is restricted to in-frame clones and leaves out a portion. The sample has 2,500,000 or so clones; just over 90% are singletons. Sequencing was performed on naive CD4+ T cells sorted from blood. Subset: CD45RA+ positively selected. The receptors shown here come from a man aged 18 to 30 in good health.

V and J are TRBV5-1 and TRBJ2-1; 8 bases agree with TRBD1. The CDR3 extends over 14 amino acids. J lost 10 bases, V lost 1 base, and 7 bases had no gene match. Germline loops: CDR1 SGHRS, CDR2 YFSETQ. CDR3 in DNA: TGCGCCAGCAGCTTGCCCCGGACAGGGTGGGAGCAGTTCTTC. Its translation is CASSLPRTGWEQFF.

The chain employs TRBV19 and TRBJ1-1; weak D call: TRBD1 (5 bases). The CDR3 is made up of 14 amino acids. The V end was cut by 5 bases, the J end by 4 bases, with 14 bases between. The V gene's germline CDR1 is LNHDA and CDR2 SQIVND (reference sequence). The CDR3 region is CASSFRDLSTEAFF. The CDR3 DNA follows: TGTGCCAGTAGTTTCCGGGACCTCAGCACTGAAGCTTTCTTT.

As concerns this clone: The identical CDR3 is also encoded by other nucleotide sequences in the sample. This rearrangement joins TRBV6-5 to TRBJ2-7; weak D call: TRBD1 (6 bases). There are 15 residues in the CDR3. Trimming stripped 2 bases from V and 0 bases from J, with 11 bases between. The germline gives CDR1 MNHEY, CDR2 SVGAGI. CDR3 protein: CASSYLGQNSYEQYF. CDR3 DNA sequence: TGTGCCAGCAGTTACCTGGGACAAAACTCCTACGAGCAGTACTTC.

Notes on this clone: The sample carries other DNA sequences with the same CDR3. The chain couples TRBV7-2 to TRBJ2-1, with D unclear. With 1 base removed from V and 6 bases from J, the gap between germline ends came to 7 bases. The germline gives CDR1 SGHTA, CDR2 FQGNSA. The CDR3 loop spans 13 amino acids. In DNA form, the CDR3 reads TGTGCCAGCAGCTTAGGGCTCAGCAATGAGCAGTTCTTC. Amino acid sequence: CASSLGLSNEQFF.

The rearrangement joins TRBV11-2 to TRBJ2-7; D is perhaps TRBD1 (5 bases). From germline, CDR1 is SGHAT and CDR2 FQNNGV. CDR3 length: 13 amino acids. Trimming removed 4 bases at V and 5 bases at J, with 12 bases between. This CDR3 reads CASSSTRVNEQYF. The CDR3 nucleotides read TGTGCCAGCAGCTCCACCAGGGTGAACGAGCAGTACTTC.

The CDR3: CASSPWTGVHASGLLYGYTF. The CDR3 nucleotides are TGTGCCAGCAGCCCCTGGACAGGGGTCCATGCGTCAGGCCTCTTATATGGCTACACCTTC. The rearrangement links TRBV13 to TRBJ1-2, with TRBD1 identical over 9 bases. V was clipped by 5 bases and J by 5 bases; unmatched bases: 24. Germline CDR1 reads PRHDT; CDR2 reads FYEKMQ (reference sequence). This CDR3 is 20 amino acids long.

This rearrangement joins TRBV9 to TRBJ2-1, with D possibly TRBD2 on 5 matching bases. This CDR3 is 15 amino acids long. V lost 4 bases and J lost 3, with 14 bases in between. Germline assignment: CDR1 SGDLS and CDR2 YYNGEE. The CDR3 sequence is CASSPHPDYYNEQFF. As DNA, the CDR3 is TGTGCCAGCAGCCCACACCCCGACTACTACAATGAGCAGTTCTTC.

V is TRBV6-1 and J is TRBJ1-2; D not resolved. Germline V CDR1 and CDR2: MNHNS, SASEGT. Trimming pared 3 bases from V and 3 bases from J, leaving 17 bases between. This CDR3 is 16 amino acids long. The DNA for the CDR3 is TGTGCCAGCAGTGACATAAACCGGGCCGCGTACTATGGCTACACCTTC. Amino acids: CASSDINRAAYYGYTF.

The CDR3 DNA sequence: TGTGCCACCAGCAGAGGGGGGGAGGACAATGAGCAGTTCTTC. As protein: CATSRGGEDNEQFF. This rearrangement joins TRBV15 to TRBJ2-1; possibly TRBD2 for D (6 bases). V dropped 1 base and J dropped 5 bases, with 9 bases sitting between them. This CDR3 comprises 14 residues. Germline CDR1 is LNHNV and CDR2 is YYDKDF (reference sequence).

The chain is built from TRBV9 and TRBJ2-3, with 13 bases identical to TRBD2. Trimming cost V 4 bases and J 0 bases; bases outside gene matches: 8. Looked up from germline, CDR1 is SGDLS and CDR2 is YYNGEE. The CDR3 is made up of 18 amino acids. For the CDR3, the DNA is TGTGCCAGCAGCCCATGGACTAGCGGGGGAACTAGCACAGATACGCAGTATTTT. It codes for CASSPWTSGGTSTDTQYF.

The rearrangement links TRBV5-1 to TRBJ2-5; no clear D. This CDR3 has 16 residues. Germline lookup yields CDR1 SGHRS and CDR2 YFSETQ. Between the trimmed V and J ends, which lost 0 bases and 4 bases, there was a span of 16 bases. The CDR3 coding sequence is TGCGCCAGCAGCTTGGGGGGTCGTTTATTTGGAGAGACCCAGTACTTC. Translating gives CASSLGGRLFGETQYF.

This chain joins TRBV28 and TRBJ2-7; D gene ambiguous. Germline V gives CDR1 MDHEN, CDR2 SYDVKM. This CDR3 has 17 residues. Trimming removed 1 base from V and 0 bases from J, with 16 bases in between. CDR3 DNA sequence: TGTGCCAGCAGTTTATACCTCGACGGAACCCTCTCCTACGAGCAGTACTTC. Amino acids: CASSLYLDGTLSYEQYF.

V usage is TRBV30 and J usage is TRBJ2-1, with D perhaps given as TRBD1 or TRBD2 (6 bases each). The CDR3 sequence is 12 residues long. V was trimmed by 8 bases and J by 4 bases, leaving 12 bases between them. CDR1 and CDR2 from the germline V gene are GTSNPN and SVGIG (reference sequence). The CDR3 protein is CARWGAYNEQFF. CDR3 bases: TGTGCCCGGTGGGGGGCGTACAATGAGCAGTTCTTC.

Turning to this clone: At the DNA level, this CDR3 is encoded by other sequences in the same sample as well. The chain links TRBV7-2 to TRBJ2-7, with a weak D call TRBD2 (6 bases). Germline V CDR1 and CDR2: SGHTA, FQGNSA. Trimming stripped 5 bases from V and 0 bases from J, with 11 bases between. There are 14 residues in the CDR3. The CDR3 sequence is CASSPGGSSYEQYF. For the CDR3, the DNA is TGTGCCAGCAGCCCCGGGGGATCCTCCTACGAGCAGTACTTC.

The chain uses TRBV4-1 and TRBJ1-5, with a tentative D call TRBD1 (5 bases). The CDR3 spans 14 residues. The V end lost 1 base, the J end lost 3 bases, and 7 bases lay between the germline ends. Germline V gene lookup returns CDR1 MGHRA and CDR2 YSYEKL. DNA of the CDR3: TGCGCCAGCAGCCAAGGACAGCCCAATCAGCCCCAGCATTTT. As protein: CASSQGQPNQPQHF.

The chain joins TRBV11-1 to TRBJ2-1; D may match TRBD1 or TRBD2 (5 bases each). The CDR3 sequence is 16 residues long. Germline CDR1 and CDR2: SGHAT and FQDESV (reference sequence). V was pared by 5 bases and J by 9 bases, with 23 bases between. The CDR3 region is CASSLGAPGSYGEQFF. The CDR3 DNA reads TGTGCCAGCAGCCTCGGGGCCCCCGGTAGTTATGGTGAGCAGTTCTTC.

The V call is TRBV7-9, the J call TRBJ1-1; unclear D gene. Germline V gene sequence: CDR1 SEHNR, CDR2 FQNEAQ (reference sequence). V was clipped by 3 bases and J by 0 bases, with 17 bases between them. This CDR3 region has 17 residues. CDR3 bases: TGTGCCAGCAGCTTCGGGAACTACGACTTCATGAACACTGAAGCTTTCTTT. Residues: CASSFGNYDFMNTEAFF.

The V gene is TRBV5-4, the J gene TRBJ1-5; a weak D match, TRBD1 (6 bases). The CDR3 contains 14 residues. V was clipped by 10 bases and J by 2 bases, with 16 bases between them. Per germline, CDR1 SGHNT and CDR2 YYREEE (reference sequence). CDR3 coding DNA: TGTGCCTCCCCCGCCTACAGGGGCAATCAGCCCCAGCATTTT. It yields the protein CASPAYRGNQPQHF.

The chain is built from TRBV5-5 and TRBJ2-2; the match to TRBD2 covers 11 bases. This CDR3 has 20 residues. Losses at the gene ends were 1 base for V and 7 bases for J; bases not matched to a gene: 18. CDR1 SGHKS and CDR2 YYEKEE come from the germline V gene (reference sequence). CDR3 protein: CASSLYWLQTSGIENGELFF. CDR3 in DNA: TGTGCCAGCAGCTTGTATTGGTTACAGACTAGCGGGATCGAGAACGGGGAGCTGTTTTTT.

The CDR3 DNA is TGTGCCAGCAGCGTGGTCGGGACACGCTACGAGCAGTACTTC. It specifies CASSVVGTRYEQYF. This chain links TRBV6-1 with TRBJ2-7; tentative D call: TRBD1 (6 bases). Germline values: CDR1 MNHNS, CDR2 SASEGT. V gave up 6 bases and J gave up 3 bases, with 15 bases separating them. The CDR3 consists of 14 residues.

This clone was found once. The rearrangement joins TRBV11-2 to TRBJ2-2, with unresolved D. V lost 4 bases and J lost 6, with 12 bases in between. CDR3 length: 14 amino acids. CDR1 and CDR2 (germline): SGHAT, FQNNGV. The CDR3 DNA reads as TGTGCCAGCAGCTGGCAAAGGGCGGCCGGGGAGCTGTTTTTT. Protein product: CASSWQRAAGELFF.